Listed here is a single TCR beta chain. As handled by the study authors: The assay estimated nucleated cells by amplifying reference gene primers. TCRdb's copy holds only in-frame clones and misses some; the assay was immunoSEQ multiplex PCR. The V and J calls and the clone size are those of that table, but D and trimming were determined from the DNA. The sample lists under 350,000 clones; more than 85% were seen once. These data come from a study of blood T cell repertoires in COVID-19. Study summary: The United States, Italy and Spain supplied acute and convalescent COVID-19 samples.

The source is a man aged 70-80 years with acute or convalescent COVID-19. The sequencing input was peripheral blood.

CDR3 bases: TGTGCCAGCAGTTACTCCCGGGCTGGGGCCAACGTCCTGACTTTC. This sequence encodes CASSYSRAGANVLTF. The chain is built from TRBV6-5 and TRBJ2-6; D not certain. This CDR3 comprises 15 residues. V dropped 0 bases and J dropped 2 bases, with 5 bases sitting between them. The germline V gene encodes CDR1 MNHEY and CDR2 SVGAGI.